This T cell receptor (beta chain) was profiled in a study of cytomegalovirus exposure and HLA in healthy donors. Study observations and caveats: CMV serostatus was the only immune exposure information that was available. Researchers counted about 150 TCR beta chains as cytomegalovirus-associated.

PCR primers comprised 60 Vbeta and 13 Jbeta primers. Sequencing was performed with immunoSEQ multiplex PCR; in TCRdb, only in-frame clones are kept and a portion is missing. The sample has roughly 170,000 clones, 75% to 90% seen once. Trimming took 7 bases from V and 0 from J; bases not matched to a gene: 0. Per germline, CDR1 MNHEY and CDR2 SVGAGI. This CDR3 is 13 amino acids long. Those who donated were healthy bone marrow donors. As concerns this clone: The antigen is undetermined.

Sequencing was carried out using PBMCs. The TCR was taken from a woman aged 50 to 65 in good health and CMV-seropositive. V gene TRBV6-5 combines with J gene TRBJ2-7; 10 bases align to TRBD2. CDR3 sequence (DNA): TGTGCCAGCACTAGCGGGAGCTCCTACGAGCAGTACTTC. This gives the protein CASTSGSSYEQYF.